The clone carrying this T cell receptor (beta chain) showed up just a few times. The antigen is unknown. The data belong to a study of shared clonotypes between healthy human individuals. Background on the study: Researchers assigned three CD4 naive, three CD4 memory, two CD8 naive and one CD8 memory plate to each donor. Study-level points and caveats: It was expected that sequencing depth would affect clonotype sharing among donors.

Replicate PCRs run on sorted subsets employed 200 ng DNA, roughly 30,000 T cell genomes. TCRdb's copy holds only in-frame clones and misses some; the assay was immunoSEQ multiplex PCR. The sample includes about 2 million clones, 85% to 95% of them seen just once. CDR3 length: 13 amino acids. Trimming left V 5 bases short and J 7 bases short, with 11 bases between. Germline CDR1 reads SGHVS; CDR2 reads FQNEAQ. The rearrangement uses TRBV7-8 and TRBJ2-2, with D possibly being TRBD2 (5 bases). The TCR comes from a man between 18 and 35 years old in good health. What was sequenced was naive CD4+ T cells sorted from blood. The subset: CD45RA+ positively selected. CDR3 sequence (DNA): TGTGCCAGCAGCCAGGACTTAAGCGGGGAGCTGTTTTTT. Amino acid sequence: CASSQDLSGELFF.